The source of this T cell receptor (beta chain) is a study of blood T cell repertoires in COVID-19. Per the authors' pipeline: From reference gene primer amplification, estimates of nucleated cell counts were derived. TCRdb keeps only in-frame clones here, not all; method: immunoSEQ multiplex PCR. V, J and clone size are those of that table, while D and trimming were read from the DNA. Here the sample spans some 150,000 clones, more than 65% being singletons. V dropped 0 bases and J dropped 2; count of bases not matched to a gene: 8. The CDR3 has 17 residues. Per germline, CDR1 SGHRS and CDR2 YFSETQ. The chain links TRBV5-1 to TRBJ1-1; 9 nucleotides line up with TRBD1. Sequencing was done on a sample of PBMCs or T cells enriched from blood (not recorded which). The sequence was obtained from a man in his forties or fifties who had recovered from COVID-19. CDR3 sequence (DNA): TGCGCCAGCAGCTTGGGAGGACAGGGGTGGGCAAACACTGAAGCTTTCTTT. Translating it yields CASSLGGQGWANTEAFF.